Listed here is a single T cell receptor (beta chain). The antigen is unknown. The data originate from a study of T cell repertoires in cytomegalovirus infection. Study information: A matching HLA type, together with CMV infection, was signaled by public TCR beta signatures. Notes on the study in general: The study found HLA-C-restricted CMV-specific TCR beta clonotypes dominating the ex vivo response. The study identified carriers of CMV plus the relevant HLA from cumulative public TCR beta family frequency.

CDR3 length: 13 amino acids. Trimming removed 7 bases at V and 2 bases at J, with 8 bases between. CDR1 and CDR2 (germline): SGHTA, FQGNSA. From the reads, TCRdb called clonotypes with MiXCR, one entry per CDR3 protein. The sample consists of over 250,000 distinct CDR3 sequences, roughly 24% of them appearing once. The V and J genes are TRBV7-2 and TRBJ2-2; D might be TRBD2 (5 bases). This clonotype was obtained from a human donor in good health (CMV status not recorded). Some clones in this sample may be carry-over from other donors' samples. Material: PBMCs. CDR3 DNA: TGTGCCAGCACGTCGGGAAACACCGGGGAGCTGTTTTTT. Its protein product is CASTSGNTGELFF.